This T cell receptor beta chain derives from a study of blood T cell repertoires in COVID-19. Method: immunoSEQ multiplex PCR; TCRdb's copy keeps in-frame clones and lacks some. The table records 250,000 to 300,000 clones, under 90% of them present only once. The CDR3 runs to 13 residues. From germline, CDR1 is MNHEY and CDR2 SVGAGI. The V gene lost 7 bases and the J gene lost 4 bases, with 8 bases spanning the gap. This chain joins TRBV6-5 and TRBJ1-6; D remains ambiguous. The specimen sequenced was peripheral blood. The source is a woman aged 55-70 years with active or convalescent COVID-19. Written as DNA, the CDR3 is TGTGCCAGCACCGGGGTTTATAATTCACCCCTCCACTTT. The encoded protein is CASTGVYNSPLHF.